This T cell receptor (beta chain) was identified during a study of blood T cell repertoires in COVID-19. Study summary: PBMCs, B-cell-depleted T cells, or T cells provided the cDNA or gDNA that made up the material.

There are 15 residues in the CDR3. Germline CDR1 is SEHNR and CDR2 is FQNEAQ (reference sequence). V lost 0 bases to trimming and J lost 0 bases, with 8 bases between them. Generated by immunoSEQ multiplex PCR, the TCRdb table keeps only in-frame clones and is missing some. Altogether about 33,000 clones are present, 70% to 90% being singletons, with the ten largest covering around 6.6%. This rearrangement joins TRBV7-9 to TRBJ1-1, with D hard to call. The sequencing input was peripheral blood. The sequence was obtained from a human donor in a cohort sampled during active COVID-19. DNA for the CDR3: TGTGCCAGCAGCTTAGCGAGCGGCATGAACACTGAAGCTTTCTTT. It translates to CASSLASGMNTEAFF.